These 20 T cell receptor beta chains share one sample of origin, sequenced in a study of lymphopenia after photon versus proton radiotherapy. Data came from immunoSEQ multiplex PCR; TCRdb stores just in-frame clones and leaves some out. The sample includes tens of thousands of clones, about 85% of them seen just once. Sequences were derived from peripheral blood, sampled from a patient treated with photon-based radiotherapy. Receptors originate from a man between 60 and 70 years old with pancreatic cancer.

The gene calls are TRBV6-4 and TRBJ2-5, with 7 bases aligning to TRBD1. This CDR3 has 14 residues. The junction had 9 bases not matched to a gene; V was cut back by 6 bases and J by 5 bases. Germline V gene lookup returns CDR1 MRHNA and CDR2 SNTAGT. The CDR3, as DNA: TGTGCCAGCAGGGACGGGGACAGATGGGAGACCCAGTACTTC. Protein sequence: CASRDGDRWETQYF.

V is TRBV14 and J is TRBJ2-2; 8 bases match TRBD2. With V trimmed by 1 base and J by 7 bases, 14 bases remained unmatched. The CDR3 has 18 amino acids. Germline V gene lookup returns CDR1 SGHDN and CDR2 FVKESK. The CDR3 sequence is CASSQVVYGGEPNGELFF. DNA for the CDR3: TGTGCCAGCAGCCAAGTGGTATACGGGGGGGAGCCGAACGGGGAGCTGTTTTTT. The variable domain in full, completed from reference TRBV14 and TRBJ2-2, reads EAGVTQFPSHSVIEKGQTVTLRCDPISGHDNLYWYRRVMGKEIKFLLHFVKESKQDESGMPNNRFLAERTGGTYSTLKVQPAELEDSGVYFCASSQVVYGGEPNGELFFGEGSRLTVL.

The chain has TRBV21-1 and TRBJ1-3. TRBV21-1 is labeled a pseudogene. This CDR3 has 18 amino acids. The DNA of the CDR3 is TGTGCCAGCAGCAAAGAAGTGAGGGCCAAGGCCTCTGGAAACACCATATATTTT. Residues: CASSKEVRAKASGNTIYF.

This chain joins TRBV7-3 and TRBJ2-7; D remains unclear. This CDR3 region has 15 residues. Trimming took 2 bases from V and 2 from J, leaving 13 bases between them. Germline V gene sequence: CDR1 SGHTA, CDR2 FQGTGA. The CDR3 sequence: CASSLDSLPPYEQYF. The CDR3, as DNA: TGTGCCAGCAGCTTAGATAGCCTCCCGCCCTACGAGCAGTACTTC. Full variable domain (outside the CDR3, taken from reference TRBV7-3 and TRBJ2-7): GAGVSQTPSNKVTEKGKYVELRCDPISGHTALYWYRQSLGQGPEFLIYFQGTGAADDSGLPNDRFFAVRPEGSVSTLKIQRTERGDSAVYLCASSLDSLPPYEQYFGPGTRLTVT.

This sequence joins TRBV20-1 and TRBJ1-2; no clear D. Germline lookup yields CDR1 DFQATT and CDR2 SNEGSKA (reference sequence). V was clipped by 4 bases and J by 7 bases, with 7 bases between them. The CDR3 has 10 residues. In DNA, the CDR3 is TGCAGTGCTACGAAGAGTGGCTACACCTTC. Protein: CSATKSGYTF.

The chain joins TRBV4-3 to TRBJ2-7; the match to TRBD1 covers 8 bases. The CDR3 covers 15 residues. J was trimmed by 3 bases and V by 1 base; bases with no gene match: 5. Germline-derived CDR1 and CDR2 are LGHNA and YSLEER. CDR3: CASSQAITGGYEQYF. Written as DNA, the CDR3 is TGCGCCAGCAGCCAAGCCATAACAGGGGGCTACGAGCAGTACTTC.

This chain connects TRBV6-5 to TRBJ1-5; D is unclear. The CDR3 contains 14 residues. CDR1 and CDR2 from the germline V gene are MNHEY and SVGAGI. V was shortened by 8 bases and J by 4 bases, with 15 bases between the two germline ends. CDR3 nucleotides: TGTGCCAGCTCCGCACTAGAACCTAATCAGCCCCAGCATTTT. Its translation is CASSALEPNQPQHF.

The CDR3 coding sequence is TGTGCCAGCAGCTTAGTTGGGGGGGAAGAGACCCAGTACTTC. Amino acid sequence: CASSLVGGEETQYF. This chain joins TRBV5-6 and TRBJ2-5; 7 bases are a match to TRBD2. J was trimmed by 3 bases and V by 2 bases; bases with no gene match: 4. CDR3 length: 14 amino acids. CDR1 is SGHDT, CDR2 YYEEEE, per germline.

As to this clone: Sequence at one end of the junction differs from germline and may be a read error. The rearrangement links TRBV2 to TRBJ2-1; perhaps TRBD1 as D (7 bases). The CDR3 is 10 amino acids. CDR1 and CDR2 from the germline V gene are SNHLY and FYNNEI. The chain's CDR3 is CASGGTEPFF. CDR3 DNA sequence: TGTGCCAGCGGGGGGACAGAGCCGTTCTTC.

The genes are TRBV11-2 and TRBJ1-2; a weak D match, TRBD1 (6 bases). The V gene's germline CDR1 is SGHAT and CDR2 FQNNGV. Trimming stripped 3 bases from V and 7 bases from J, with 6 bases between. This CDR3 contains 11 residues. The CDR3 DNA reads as TGTGCCAGCAGCTTCAGGGGTGGCTACACCTTC. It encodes CASSFRGGYTF.

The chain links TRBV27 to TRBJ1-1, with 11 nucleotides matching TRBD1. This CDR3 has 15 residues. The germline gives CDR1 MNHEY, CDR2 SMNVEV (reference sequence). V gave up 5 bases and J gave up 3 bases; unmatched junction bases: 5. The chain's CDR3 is CASSPRTGGDTEAFF. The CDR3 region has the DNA TGTGCCAGCAGTCCCCGGACAGGGGGCGACACTGAAGCTTTCTTT.

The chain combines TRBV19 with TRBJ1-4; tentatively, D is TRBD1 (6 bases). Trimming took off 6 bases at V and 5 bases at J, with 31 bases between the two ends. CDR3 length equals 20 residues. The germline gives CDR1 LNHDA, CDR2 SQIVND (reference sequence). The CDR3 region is CASSHAKTGTLGRRNEKLFF. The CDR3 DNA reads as TGTGCCAGTAGCCACGCTAAGACCGGGACACTGGGAAGGAGGAATGAAAAACTGTTTTTT.

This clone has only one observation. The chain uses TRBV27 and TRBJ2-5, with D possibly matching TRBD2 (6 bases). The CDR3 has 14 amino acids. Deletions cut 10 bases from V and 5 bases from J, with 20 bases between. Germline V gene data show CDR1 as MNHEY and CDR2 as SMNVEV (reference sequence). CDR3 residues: CATKGRGYGETQYF. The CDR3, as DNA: TGTGCCACCAAGGGGCGGGGTTACGGGGAGACCCAGTACTTC.

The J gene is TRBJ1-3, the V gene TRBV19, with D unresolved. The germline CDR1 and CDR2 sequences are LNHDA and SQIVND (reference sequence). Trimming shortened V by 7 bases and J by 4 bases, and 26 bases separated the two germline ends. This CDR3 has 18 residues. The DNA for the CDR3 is TGTGCCAGTACTGAATTAAGGGCCTCTGGGAGGTCCGGAAACACCATATATTTT. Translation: CASTELRASGRSGNTIYF.

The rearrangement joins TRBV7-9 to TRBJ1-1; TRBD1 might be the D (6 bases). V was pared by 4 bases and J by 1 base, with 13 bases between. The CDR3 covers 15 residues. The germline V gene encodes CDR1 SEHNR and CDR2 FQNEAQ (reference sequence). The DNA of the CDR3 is TGTGCCAGCAGCTACCCGGGGGGCCAGAACACTGAAGCTTTCTTT. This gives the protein CASSYPGGQNTEAFF. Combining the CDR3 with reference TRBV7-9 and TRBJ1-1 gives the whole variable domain DTGVSQNPRHKITKRGQNVTFRCDPISEHNRLYWYRQTLGQGPEFLTYFQNEAQLEKSRLLSDRFSAERPKGSFSTLEIQRTEQGDSAMYLCASSYPGGQNTEAFFGQGTRLTVV.

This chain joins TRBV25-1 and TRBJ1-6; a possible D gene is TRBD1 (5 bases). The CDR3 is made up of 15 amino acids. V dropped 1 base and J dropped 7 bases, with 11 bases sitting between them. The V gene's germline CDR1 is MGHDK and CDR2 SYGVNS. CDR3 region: CASSELRGSNSPLHF. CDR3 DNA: TGTGCCAGCAGTGAATTGCGGGGGAGCAATTCACCCCTCCACTTT.

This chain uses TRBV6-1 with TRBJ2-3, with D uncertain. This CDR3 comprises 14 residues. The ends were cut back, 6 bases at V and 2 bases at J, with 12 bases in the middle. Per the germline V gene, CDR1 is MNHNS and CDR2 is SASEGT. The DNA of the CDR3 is TGTGCCAGCAGGCCGGGCATCTCCACAGATACGCAGTATTTT. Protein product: CASRPGISTDTQYF.

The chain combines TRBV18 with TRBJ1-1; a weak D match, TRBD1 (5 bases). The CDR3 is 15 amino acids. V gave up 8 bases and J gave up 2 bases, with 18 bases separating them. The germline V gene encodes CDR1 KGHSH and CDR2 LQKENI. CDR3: CASKVSTDTNTEAFF. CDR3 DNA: TGTGCCAGCAAAGTTTCGACAGATACTAACACTGAAGCTTTCTTT.

The DNA for the CDR3 is TGTGCCAGCAGGAGACAGGGAAGTAGCAATCAGCCCCAGCATTTT. Translation gives CASRRQGSSNQPQHF. The chain employs TRBV6-5 and TRBJ1-5; 7 bases are shared with TRBD1. V trimming: 6 bases; J trimming: 0 bases; junction bases outside the gene matches: 5. CDR3 size: 15 residues. Germline CDR1 is MNHEY and CDR2 is SVGAGI.

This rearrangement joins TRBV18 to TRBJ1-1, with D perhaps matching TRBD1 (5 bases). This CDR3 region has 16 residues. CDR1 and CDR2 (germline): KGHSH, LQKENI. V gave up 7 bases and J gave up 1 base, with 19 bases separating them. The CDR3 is CASFPLGVTANTEAFF. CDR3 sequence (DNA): TGTGCCAGCTTCCCCCTAGGGGTAACTGCGAACACTGAAGCTTTCTTT. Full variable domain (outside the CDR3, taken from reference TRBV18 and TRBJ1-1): NAGVMQNPRHLVRRRGQEARLRCSPMKGHSHVYWYRQLPEEGLKFMVYLQKENIIDESGMPKERFSAEFPKEGPSILRIQQVVRGDSAAYFCASFPLGVTANTEAFFGQGTRLTVV.